A single sample is the source of the 32 T cell receptor beta chains below, sequenced in a study of identical twins. TCRdb re-derived calls from the 5' RACE reads in MiXCR, one entry per CDR3 protein. The table lists 1.5 million to 2 million distinct CDR3 sequences, about 30% of them singletons, with about 0.3% in the top ten. Sequenced material: cord blood. The receptor source for this set is a newborn girl in good health.

V gene TRBV14 combines with J gene TRBJ2-7, with TRBD1 matching over 7 bases. CDR1 is SGHDN and CDR2 is FVKESK in the germline V gene. V dropped 2 bases and J dropped 4; count of bases not matched to a gene: 5. This CDR3 contains 14 residues. The CDR3 coding sequence is TGTGCCAGCAGCCAATTGGACAGGTTTTACGAGCAGTACTTC. This gives the protein CASSQLDRFYEQYF.

The V call is TRBV7-6, the J call TRBJ2-2; D is possibly TRBD1 (6 bases). There are 16 residues in the CDR3. Germline V gives CDR1 SGHVS, CDR2 FNYEAQ. The V end lost 1 base, the J end lost 1 base, and 10 bases lay between the germline ends. CDR3 sequence reads: CASSLDLGQNTGELFF. The CDR3 nucleotides are TGTGCCAGCAGCTTAGACTTGGGACAGAACACCGGGGAGCTGTTTTTT. The full variable domain, in which reference TRBV7-6 and TRBJ2-2 provide the parts outside the CDR3, is GAGVSQSPRYKVTKRGQDVALRCDPISGHVSLYWYRQALGQGPEFLTYFNYEAQQDKSGLPNDRFSAERPEGSISTLTIQRTEQRDSAMYRCASSLDLGQNTGELFFGEGSRLTVL.

The rearrangement joins TRBV3-1 to TRBJ1-3; D is possibly TRBD1 (6 bases). The length of the CDR3 is 15 residues. Germline V gene lookup returns CDR1 LGHDT and CDR2 YNNKEL (reference sequence). V shed 5 bases and J shed 0 bases, with 11 bases lying between them. The CDR3 loop reads CASSAGGLSGNTIYF. In nucleotides, the CDR3 is TGTGCCAGCAGCGCCGGGGGGCTCTCTGGAAACACCATATATTTT.

This clonotype has a handful of counts. The chain links TRBV12-3 or TRBV12-4 to TRBJ1-2; D not resolved. V lost 2 bases and J 8 bases, leaving 12 bases between the germline ends. The CDR3 has 13 amino acids. Here the CDR3 DNA reads TGTGCCAGCAGTTTATGGTCCAGGATCGGCTACACCTTC. It yields the protein CASSLWSRIGYTF.

This clonotype was seen a few times. The chain has TRBV20-1 and TRBJ2-7; the match to TRBD1 covers 10 bases. V was clipped by 1 base and J by 4 bases; unmatched bases: 4. There are 14 residues in the CDR3. From germline, CDR1 is DFQATT and CDR2 SNEGSKA (reference sequence). In DNA form, the CDR3 reads TGCAGTGCTAGAGCCCTGGGACAGGGGTACGAGCAGTACTTC. It is translated as CSARALGQGYEQYF.

V and J are TRBV28 and TRBJ2-5, with 7 bases aligning to TRBD2. Germline V gene sequence: CDR1 MDHEN, CDR2 SYDVKM. The CDR3 contains 17 residues. J gave up 2 bases and V 6 bases, and 15 bases lay outside the gene matches. The DNA of the CDR3 is TGTGCCAGCAGCCCCCCGGGTGGGGGAGGGGTTCAAGAGACCCAGTACTTC. Translated, it gives CASSPPGGGGVQETQYF.

This chain joins TRBV7-9 and TRBJ2-7, with D possibly TRBD2 on 5 matching bases. Looked up from germline, CDR1 is SEHNR and CDR2 is FQNEAQ (reference sequence). V was cut by 1 base and J by 0 bases, with 19 bases left in between. This CDR3 is built from 18 residues. This chain's CDR3 is CASSLGKVGGGSSYEQYF. The CDR3 nucleotides read TGTGCCAGCAGCTTAGGAAAAGTAGGAGGCGGTAGCTCCTACGAGCAGTACTTC.

The genes are TRBV5-1 and TRBJ2-1; D gene uncertain. CDR1 is SGHRS, CDR2 YFSETQ, per germline. CDR3 size: 13 residues. V lost 7 bases and J 7 bases, leaving 15 bases between the germline ends. The chain's CDR3 is CASAWALWNEQFF. The CDR3 DNA reads TGCGCCAGCGCGTGGGCCCTGTGGAATGAGCAGTTCTTC.

V and J are TRBV6-5 and TRBJ1-1, with D possibly TRBD1 on 6 matching bases. The CDR3 contains 12 residues. Trimming removed 10 bases at V and 1 base at J, with 10 bases between. The germline V gene encodes CDR1 MNHEY and CDR2 SVGAGI. The CDR3 sequence: CATTGRNTEAFF. The DNA of the CDR3 is TGTGCCACCACAGGGAGGAACACTGAAGCTTTCTTT.

This clonotype occurred a few times. The CDR3 region has the DNA TGTGCCAGCACTGAAGCGGGAGGGGGCTACAATGAGCAGTACTTC. This sequence encodes CASTEAGGGYNEQYF. The gene calls are TRBV7-2 and TRBJ2-7; 10 positions agree with TRBD2. Germline assignment: CDR1 SGHTA and CDR2 FQGNSA. The CDR3 spans 15 residues. Trimming at V came to 7 bases and at J to 7 bases, leaving 13 bases not matched to a gene.

V is TRBV27 and J is TRBJ2-7, with D unclear. This CDR3 contains 16 residues. V dropped 2 bases and J dropped 4 bases, with 18 bases sitting between them. Per the germline V gene, CDR1 is MNHEY and CDR2 is SMNVEV (reference sequence). This CDR3 reads CASSLVGIRWRYEQYF. The CDR3, as DNA: TGTGCCAGCAGTTTAGTGGGGATAAGGTGGAGATACGAGCAGTACTTC.

V is TRBV6-5 and J is TRBJ2-1; 11 positions agree with TRBD2. V lost 5 bases to trimming and J lost 8 bases; unmatched junction nucleotides: 8. The CDR3 has 15 amino acids. CDR1 and CDR2 (germline): MNHEY, SVGAGI. This CDR3 reads CASSLLAGGGHEQFF. The CDR3 DNA follows: TGTGCCAGCAGTCTTCTAGCGGGAGGTGGTCATGAGCAGTTCTTC.

The sample holds a few counts of this clonotype. The chain has TRBV5-1 and TRBJ2-4; D remains unclear. CDR3 length: 15 residues. Germline V gives CDR1 SGHRS, CDR2 YFSETQ. V lost 0 bases and J 0 bases, leaving 7 bases between the germline ends. This CDR3 reads CASSLGSTAKNIQYF. DNA for the CDR3: TGCGCCAGCAGCTTGGGTTCGACAGCCAAAAACATTCAGTACTTC.

This clonotype has only a few counts. The chain joins TRBV4-1 to TRBJ1-1; D gene unclear. V was shortened by 3 bases and J by 4 bases, with 12 bases between the two germline ends. Germline CDR1 and CDR2: MGHRA and YSYEKL. The CDR3 spans 14 residues. CDR3 in amino acids: CASSHELDFTEAFF. The CDR3 DNA sequence: TGCGCCAGCAGCCACGAGCTGGACTTCACTGAAGCTTTCTTT.

The chain has TRBV20-1 and TRBJ2-7, with no clear D. The ends were cut back, 0 bases at V and 2 bases at J, with 11 bases in the middle. The CDR3 spans 14 residues. The germline CDR1 and CDR2 sequences are DFQATT and SNEGSKA (reference sequence). The CDR3 nucleotides read TGCAGTGCTAGAGAGGGCAGATCTCCCTACGAGCAGTACTTC. Translation gives CSAREGRSPYEQYF.

This clonotype was observed once. The rearrangement joins TRBV2 to TRBJ2-7, with TRBD2 identical over 10 bases. Unmatched junction bases numbered 23, after V lost 8 bases and J lost 1 base. The CDR3 has 20 amino acids. Germline V lookup: CDR1 SNHLY, CDR2 FYNNEI. CDR3 sequence: CASRLGTAGGSSGGSYEQYF. The CDR3 coding sequence is TGTGCCAGCCGTCTAGGGACAGCGGGAGGGTCAAGTGGGGGTTCCTACGAGCAGTACTTC.

The chain employs TRBV20-1 and TRBJ2-1, with 12 positions matching TRBD2. Germline values: CDR1 DFQATT, CDR2 SNEGSKA (reference sequence). CDR3 length: 15 residues. With 6 bases clipped from V and 2 bases from J, the junction kept 5 bases outside the gene matches. CDR3 sequence reads: CSAALAGGPYNEQFF. For the CDR3, the DNA is TGCAGTGCCGCACTAGCGGGAGGCCCCTACAATGAGCAGTTCTTC.

CDR3 bases: TGTGCCAGCAGTGAAGTCGGCAGGGGGGGGACCCAGTACTTC. Encoded protein: CASSEVGRGGTQYF. The V gene is TRBV6-1, the J gene TRBJ2-5; either TRBD1 or TRBD2 may supply D (7 bases each). V gave up 1 base and J gave up 7 bases, with 13 bases separating them. This CDR3 contains 14 residues. The V gene's germline CDR1 is MNHNS and CDR2 SASEGT.

The V gene is TRBV20-1, the J gene TRBJ2-5, with a tentative D call TRBD1 (6 bases). The CDR3 runs to 15 residues. Trimming stripped 6 bases from V and 4 bases from J, with 21 bases between. Per germline, CDR1 DFQATT and CDR2 SNEGSKA (reference sequence). CDR3 loop: CSAVADRLSLETQYF. The CDR3 bases are TGCAGTGCCGTAGCCGACAGGCTAAGCCTAGAGACCCAGTACTTC.

This clonotype showed up just a few times. The gene calls are TRBV6-6 and TRBJ2-5; TRBD2 agrees at 13 bases. The CDR3 contains 15 residues. V gave up 2 bases and J gave up 11 bases; unmatched junction bases: 8. Germline CDR1 MNHNY, CDR2 SVGAGI (reference sequence). The CDR3 bases are TGTGCCAGCAGTTACGGACTAGCGGGAGCCAATGAGCAGTACTTC. Residues: CASSYGLAGANEQYF.

This clonotype has a handful of counts. The chain carries TRBV6-6 and TRBJ1-4; 7 nucleotides line up with TRBD1. Trimming took 2 bases from V and 8 from J; bases not matched to a gene: 5. Germline assignment: CDR1 MNHNY and CDR2 SVGAGI (reference sequence). This CDR3 is 14 amino acids long. The CDR3 coding sequence is TGTGCCAGCAGTTACAGGGGGCCATTAGAAAAACTGTTTTTT. It specifies CASSYRGPLEKLFF.

The chain recombines TRBV10-3 with TRBJ1-5, with D unclear. Trimming removed 4 bases at V and 3 bases at J, with 10 bases between. CDR1 and CDR2 (germline): ENHRY, SYGVKD. This CDR3 is 14 amino acids long. The CDR3 spells CAISVDGFNQPQHF. Written as DNA, the CDR3 is TGTGCCATCAGTGTCGACGGGTTCAATCAGCCCCAGCATTTT.

V and J are TRBV19 and TRBJ1-3; D call uncertain. V was cut by 4 bases and J by 3 bases, with 7 bases left in between. CDR1 is LNHDA and CDR2 is SQIVND in the germline V gene (reference sequence). The CDR3 has 13 amino acids. The CDR3 DNA is TGTGCCAGTAGTACGCCACTTGGAAACACCATATATTTT. Protein: CASSTPLGNTIYF.

V gene TRBV19 combines with J gene TRBJ2-3; the D is unclear. The CDR3 covers 15 residues. The V end was cut by 1 base, the J end by 0 bases, with 8 bases between. The germline gives CDR1 LNHDA, CDR2 SQIVND (reference sequence). This chain's CDR3 is CASSIGPSSTDTQYF. DNA of the CDR3: TGTGCCAGTAGTATAGGACCTAGTAGCACAGATACGCAGTATTTT.

A remark on this clonotype: One end of the junction varies from germline; a read error may be responsible. This chain links TRBV4-1 with TRBJ2-3; 7 nucleotides agree with TRBD2. Germline V lookup: CDR1 MGHRA, CDR2 YSYEKL. CDR3 length: 14 amino acids. The CDR3 DNA follows: TGCGCCGGCAGCCAAGTATGGCGGGAGGATACGCAGTATTTT. Protein: CAGSQVWREDTQYF.

This clonotype was found many times. The J gene is TRBJ2-3, the V gene TRBV29-1; TRBD2 aligns across 9 bases. From germline, CDR1 is SQVTM and CDR2 ANQGSEA. V gave up 6 bases and J gave up 8 bases; unmatched junction bases: 18. This CDR3 spans 16 amino acids. CDR3 nucleotides: TGCAGCGTCCCCCCGGGGGTAGCGGGAGTACGGGTTACGCAGTATTTT. Protein: CSVPPGVAGVRVTQYF.

This clonotype has a handful of counts. The chain has TRBV7-8 and TRBJ1-2; D gene uncertain. Trimming shortened V by 1 base and J by 7 bases, and 10 bases separated the two germline ends. The CDR3 loop spans 13 amino acids. Looked up from germline, CDR1 is SGHVS and CDR2 is FQNEAQ. The DNA for the CDR3 is TGTGCCAGCAGCTTAGAATTTAAACGTGGCTACACCTTC. Translated: CASSLEFKRGYTF.

This clonotype was seen a few times. This chain joins TRBV4-1 and TRBJ2-4; 12 bases match TRBD2. The CDR3 length is 17 residues. Looked up from germline, CDR1 is MGHRA and CDR2 is YSYEKL. With V trimmed by 3 bases and J by 6 bases, 9 bases remained unmatched. For the CDR3, the DNA is TGCGCCAGCAGCCAGGGACTAGCGGGCGAACGGGGAAACATTCAGTACTTC. The encoded protein is CASSQGLAGERGNIQYF.

The rearrangement links TRBV27 to TRBJ1-1; TRBD1 might be the D (5 bases). V was pared by 5 bases and J by 1 base, with 17 bases between. Germline loops: CDR1 MNHEY, CDR2 SMNVEV (reference sequence). The CDR3 sequence is 16 residues long. The CDR3 DNA is TGTGCCAGCAGTCTCCGGGACTCCTGGGGGAACACTGAAGCTTTCTTT. Its protein product is CASSLRDSWGNTEAFF.

The DNA for the CDR3 is TGCAGCGCTGATAGGACTGCCGATGGCTACACCTTC. Residues: CSADRTADGYTF. This sequence joins TRBV29-1 and TRBJ1-2; D is uncertain. The CDR3 is made up of 12 amino acids. Trimming stripped 7 bases from V and 6 bases from J, with 15 bases between. Germline assignment: CDR1 SQVTM and CDR2 ANQGSEA.

The chain links TRBV28 to TRBJ1-6, with D hard to call. Germline V gene sequence: CDR1 MDHEN, CDR2 SYDVKM. The CDR3 contains 14 residues. V was cut by 3 bases and J by 7 bases, with 10 bases left in between. Here the CDR3 reads CASSFSMGNSPLHF. The CDR3 DNA reads as TGTGCCAGCAGTTTCTCAATGGGGAATTCACCCCTCCACTTT.

This clonotype was observed a handful of times. The chain joins TRBV24-1 to TRBJ1-2, with 7 bases that match TRBD1. J gave up 4 bases and V 6 bases, and 7 bases lay outside the gene matches. This CDR3 spans 14 amino acids. The V gene's germline CDR1 is KGHDR and CDR2 SFDVKD. CDR3 bases: TGTGCCACCAGTTCATTCGACAGGGCCTATGGCTACACCTTC. This encodes CATSSFDRAYGYTF.